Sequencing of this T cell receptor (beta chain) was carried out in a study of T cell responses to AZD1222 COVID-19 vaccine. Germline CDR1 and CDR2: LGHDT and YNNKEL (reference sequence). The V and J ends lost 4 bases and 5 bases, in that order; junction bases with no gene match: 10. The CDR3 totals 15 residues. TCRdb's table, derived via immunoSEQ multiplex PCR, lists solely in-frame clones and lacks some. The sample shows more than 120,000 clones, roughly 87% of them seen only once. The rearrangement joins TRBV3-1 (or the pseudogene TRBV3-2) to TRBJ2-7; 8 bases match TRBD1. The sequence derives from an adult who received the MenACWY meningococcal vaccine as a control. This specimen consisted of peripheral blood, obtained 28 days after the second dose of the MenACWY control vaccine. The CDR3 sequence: CASSRTGMSGHEQYF. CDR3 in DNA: TGTGCCAGCAGCCGGACAGGGATGTCTGGCCACGAGCAGTACTTC.